This T cell receptor (beta chain) was captured in a study of response to subunit inactivated influenza vaccine. Study outcomes and limitations: With each seasonal influenza vaccination, the authors suggested, few new T cells are recruited.

In its sample, this clonotype was seen a few times. Its cognate antigen is unknown. Germline lookup yields CDR1 SEHNR and CDR2 FQNEAQ (reference sequence). The CDR3 has 11 residues. The V end lost 1 base, the J end lost 8 bases, and 5 bases lay between the germline ends. TCRdb itself ran the RT-PCR reads through MiXCR, one entry per CDR3 protein. The profile shows approximately 520,000 distinct CDR3 sequences, more than 15% of them singletons. This sample comprised CD4+ T cells sorted from PBMCs, obtained less than 30 months after vaccination. The receptor comes from a man between 50 and 69 years old who received an inactivated influenza vaccine. The chain carries TRBV7-9 and TRBJ1-2; D unclear. The CDR3 loop reads CASSLEYGYTF. DNA for the CDR3: TGTGCCAGCAGCTTAGAATACGGCTACACCTTC.